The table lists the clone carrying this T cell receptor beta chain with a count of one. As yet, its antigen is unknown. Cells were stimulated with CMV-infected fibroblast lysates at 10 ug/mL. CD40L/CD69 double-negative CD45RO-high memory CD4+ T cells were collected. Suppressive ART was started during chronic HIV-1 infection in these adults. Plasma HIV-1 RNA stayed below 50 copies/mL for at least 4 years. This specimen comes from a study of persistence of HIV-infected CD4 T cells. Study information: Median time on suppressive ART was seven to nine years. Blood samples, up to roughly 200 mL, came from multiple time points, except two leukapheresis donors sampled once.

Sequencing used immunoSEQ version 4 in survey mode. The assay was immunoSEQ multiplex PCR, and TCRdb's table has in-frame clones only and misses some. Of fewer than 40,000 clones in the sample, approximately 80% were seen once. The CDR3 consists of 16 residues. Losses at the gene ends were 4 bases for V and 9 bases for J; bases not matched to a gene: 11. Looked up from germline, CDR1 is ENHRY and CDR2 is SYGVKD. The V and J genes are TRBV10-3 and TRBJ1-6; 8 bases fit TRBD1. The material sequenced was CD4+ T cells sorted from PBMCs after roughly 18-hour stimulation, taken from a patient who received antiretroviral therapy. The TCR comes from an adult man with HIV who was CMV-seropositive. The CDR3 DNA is TGTGCCATCAGTGCCGGACAGGGAATGGGTGTTTCACCCCTCCACTTT. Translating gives CAISAGQGMGVSPLHF.